The next 26 T cell receptor beta chains were all read from a single sample in a study of blood T cell repertoires in COVID-19 (TCRdb year 2020). The library relied on the immunoSEQ multiplex PCR assay. What TCRdb holds here is the immuneACCESS table cut down to in-frame rearrangements. Part of the clones is not present; checked against another copy, under half of the missing clones reflect an unresolved V gene, and the others are unexplained. This sample is represented by 75,000 to 95,000 clones; approximately 79% of them were singletons. Around 3.9% of the sample is taken by the ten largest. Material for sequencing was peripheral blood. These receptors all stem from a man in his 70s with COVID-19, enrolled during active disease.

This chain connects TRBV4-3 to TRBJ2-2, with TRBD2 matching 12 bases. Trimming removed 1 base from V and 7 bases from J; junction bases left unmatched: 7. The germline CDR1 and CDR2 sequences are LGHNA and YSLEER. This CDR3 is built from 17 residues. The CDR3 bases are TGCGCCAGCAGCCAAGTACTAGCGGGAGGATTGGTCGGGGAGCTGTTTTTT. As protein: CASSQVLAGGLVGELFF.

The J gene is TRBJ2-2, the V gene TRBV11-2, with TRBD2 identical over 11 bases. The V gene end was trimmed by 2 bases and the J gene end by 2 bases; junction bases not matched to a gene: 7. In germline, CDR1 is SGHAT, CDR2 FQNNGV. The CDR3 sequence is 18 residues long. The CDR3 sequence: CASSLRDSGRVNTGELFF. The CDR3 coding sequence is TGTGCCAGCAGCTTACGGGATAGCGGGAGGGTTAACACCGGGGAGCTGTTTTTT.

This chain links TRBV24-1 with TRBJ1-5; the D is unclear. Germline CDR1 is KGHDR and CDR2 is SFDVKD. Trimming took 8 bases from V and 7 from J, leaving 2 bases between them. This CDR3 has 9 amino acids. DNA for the CDR3: TGTGCCACCATACAGCCCCAGCATTTT. Its protein is CATIQPQHF.

Only a few counts were recorded for this clone. J is TRBJ2-1 and V is TRBV5-8, with a possible D match to TRBD1 (5 bases). There are 15 residues in the CDR3. V was shortened by 2 bases and J by 4 bases, with 13 bases between the two germline ends. Germline assignment: CDR1 SGHTS and CDR2 YDEGEE. The CDR3 sequence is CASSLGATGYNEQFF. CDR3 DNA sequence: TGTGCCAGCAGCTTAGGGGCGACTGGGTACAATGAGCAGTTCTTC.

The V gene is TRBV6-5, the J gene TRBJ2-2, with D possibly being TRBD2 (5 bases). V was shortened by 6 bases and J by 4 bases, with 12 bases between the two germline ends. Germline loops: CDR1 MNHEY, CDR2 SVGAGI. This CDR3 comprises 14 residues. The CDR3 DNA reads as TGTGCCAGCAGACTAGAGGGTTCCACCGGGGAGCTGTTTTTT. Translated: CASRLEGSTGELFF.

In the case of this clone: The junction differs from germline at one of its ends, possibly a read error. The V call is TRBV28, the J call TRBJ2-5; D remains unclear. Germline V lookup: CDR1 MDHEN, CDR2 SYDVKM. The CDR3 extends over 14 amino acids. CDR3: CANSSPVGSRPQYF. The DNA for the CDR3 is TGTGCCAACAGTTCCCCCGTTGGTTCGCGGCCCCAGTACTTC.

In its sample, this clone was seen once. V gene TRBV27 combines with J gene TRBJ2-7; D gene uncertain. Germline V gene sequence: CDR1 MNHEY, CDR2 SMNVEV (reference sequence). V dropped 6 bases and J dropped 3 bases, with 15 bases sitting between them. This CDR3 contains 14 residues. The CDR3 DNA reads as TGTGCCAGCAGGGAAGGAGCCACATACTACGAGCAGTACTTC. Its protein is CASREGATYYEQYF.

The chain links TRBV7-9 to TRBJ1-2; tentative D call: TRBD1 (6 bases). Germline CDR1 SEHNR, CDR2 FQNEAQ (reference sequence). V gave up 3 bases and J gave up 2 bases, with 7 bases separating them. The CDR3 spans 13 residues. The CDR3, as DNA: TGTGCCAGCAGCTTTACAGGGAACTATGGCTACACCTTC. Encoded protein: CASSFTGNYGYTF.

This rearrangement joins TRBV3-1 (or the pseudogene TRBV3-2) to TRBJ2-7; no reliable D call. The V gene's germline CDR1 is LGHDT and CDR2 YNNKEL (reference sequence). V gave up 1 base and J gave up 2 bases, with 9 bases separating them. The CDR3 sequence is 14 residues long. In DNA, the CDR3 is TGTGCCAGCAGCCAAGGGTATAGAGCCTACGAGCAGTACTTC. It is translated as CASSQGYRAYEQYF.

This clone came up once. This chain links TRBV10-1 with TRBJ2-7; 7 positions agree with TRBD2. The germline V gene encodes CDR1 WNHNN and CDR2 SYGVQD (reference sequence). V trimming: 4 bases; J trimming: 3 bases; junction bases outside the gene matches: 12. The CDR3 is made up of 16 amino acids. The CDR3 DNA reads TGCGCCAGCAGTGGGGTAGCGGGCGGGAGCTGCTACGAGCAGTACTTC. Translated, it gives CASSGVAGGSCYEQYF.

This clone was picked up a small number of times. The chain couples TRBV7-2 to TRBJ1-1; possible D gene TRBD1, 6 bases. CDR3 length: 13 residues. The germline V gene encodes CDR1 SGHTA and CDR2 FQGNSA. V lost 6 bases, J lost 1 base, and 9 bases lay in between. CDR3 DNA: TGTGCCAGCAGAGGACAGCCGAACACTGAAGCTTTCTTT. Translating gives CASRGQPNTEAFF.

This sequence joins TRBV2 and TRBJ2-7; 11 bases map to TRBD1. The CDR3 is made up of 16 amino acids. The ends lost 5 bases at V and 6 bases at J; junction bases unmatched: 12. CDR1 is SNHLY and CDR2 is FYNNEI in the germline V gene. For the CDR3, the DNA is TGTGCCAGCAGTTCTACGAGGGGGACAGGGGGGGCCGAGCAGTACTTC. Its translation is CASSSTRGTGGAEQYF.

The chain joins TRBV5-4 to TRBJ1-2; TRBD1 agrees at 7 bases. CDR3 length: 16 amino acids. The V gene end was trimmed by 4 bases and the J gene end by 3 bases; junction bases not matched to a gene: 12. Germline CDR1 and CDR2: SGHNT and YYREEE (reference sequence). CDR3 protein: CASSPDRNLGDYGYTF. The CDR3 DNA reads as TGTGCCAGCAGCCCGGACAGGAACCTTGGGGACTATGGCTACACCTTC.

The chain joins TRBV10-3 to TRBJ2-5; D is possibly TRBD2 (7 bases). The ends were cut back, 4 bases at V and 5 bases at J, with 17 bases in the middle. The CDR3 is 15 amino acids. Germline V lookup: CDR1 ENHRY, CDR2 SYGVKD. CDR3 region: CAISVGGGSSETQYF. The CDR3 DNA reads as TGTGCCATCAGTGTAGGGGGGGGCTCTAGCGAGACCCAGTACTTC.

The chain recombines TRBV6-2 or TRBV6-3 with TRBJ1-1, with D possibly being TRBD1 (6 bases). Trimming pared 5 bases from V and 3 bases from J, leaving 10 bases between. The CDR3 loop spans 13 amino acids. Germline loops: CDR1 MNHEY, CDR2 SVGEGT. CDR3 coding DNA: TGTGCCAGCAGTAGACCAGGGGACACTGAAGCTTTCTTT. Protein: CASSRPGDTEAFF.

The chain joins TRBV5-1 to TRBJ1-4; 10 bases agree with TRBD1. After removal of 4 bases from V and 4 bases from J, the junction contained 7 bases not matched to a gene. This CDR3 is built from 16 residues. Germline CDR1 is SGHRS and CDR2 is YFSETQ. The CDR3 nucleotides read TGCGCCAGCAGCCCAACTGGGACAGGGGTTAATGAAAAACTGTTTTTT. It yields the protein CASSPTGTGVNEKLFF.

CDR3 in amino acids: CATSGAGKSEQYF. In nucleotides, the CDR3 is TGTGCCACCAGTGGGGCAGGGAAATCCGAGCAGTACTTC. This chain uses TRBV24-1 with TRBJ2-7; TRBD1 might be the D (5 bases). The CDR3 covers 13 residues. V lost 5 bases, J lost 6 bases, and 13 bases lay in between. Germline loops: CDR1 KGHDR, CDR2 SFDVKD.

The chain carries TRBV24-1 and TRBJ1-1; a possible D gene is TRBD1 (5 bases). V lost 6 bases and J 6 bases, leaving 22 bases between the germline ends. Germline V gene lookup returns CDR1 KGHDR and CDR2 SFDVKD. CDR3 length: 16 residues. In nucleotides, the CDR3 is TGTGCCACCAGTCACACAACGACGGAGGGGAAGTCTGAAGCTTTCTTT. It yields the protein CATSHTTTEGKSEAFF.

This CDR3 is CASNEQQGYEQYF. The CDR3 DNA sequence: TGTGCCAGCAACGAGCAGCAGGGCTACGAGCAGTACTTC. This chain connects TRBV28 to TRBJ2-7, with D possibly TRBD1 on 5 matching bases. This CDR3 is built from 13 residues. Germline V gene sequence: CDR1 MDHEN, CDR2 SYDVKM. Trimming removed 7 bases at V and 3 bases at J, with 13 bases between.

This chain connects TRBV6-5 to TRBJ1-2, with 10 bases fitting TRBD1. The CDR3 runs 15 residues. The trim removed 2 bases at V and 4 bases at J, leaving 4 bases unmatched. Germline V gives CDR1 MNHEY, CDR2 SVGAGI. The DNA of the CDR3 is TGTGCCAGCAGTTACATGGGGACAGGGGTCTATGGCTACACCTTC. This gives the protein CASSYMGTGVYGYTF.

V gene TRBV3-1 (or the pseudogene TRBV3-2) combines with J gene TRBJ1-4, with a possible D match to TRBD1 (5 bases). The CDR3 has 15 residues. Germline CDR1 LGHDT, CDR2 YNNKEL (reference sequence). V was clipped by 1 base and J by 8 bases, with 14 bases between them. The DNA of the CDR3 is TGTGCCAGCAGCCAAGTGAGGCAGGGCCGCGAAAAACTGTTTTTT. This encodes CASSQVRQGREKLFF.

This clone was seen many times. This chain uses TRBV6-5 with TRBJ1-3; D might be TRBD1 (6 bases). Germline lookup yields CDR1 MNHEY and CDR2 SVGAGI. CDR3 size: 16 residues. The V end lost 0 bases, the J end lost 2 bases, and 11 bases lay between the germline ends. CDR3 loop: CASSYSSRGTGNTIYF. The CDR3 nucleotides are TGTGCCAGCAGTTACTCTTCCAGGGGAACTGGAAACACCATATATTTT.

This chain joins TRBV9 and TRBJ1-1; D is uncertain. The CDR3 is 16 residues long. V lost 0 bases and J 0 bases, leaving 12 bases between the germline ends. Germline V CDR1 and CDR2: SGDLS, YYNGEE. CDR3 loop: CASSVGLSLMNTEAFF. The CDR3 nucleotides read TGTGCCAGCAGCGTAGGACTAAGTTTGATGAACACTGAAGCTTTCTTT. Combining the CDR3 with reference TRBV9 and TRBJ1-1 gives the whole variable domain DSGVTQTPKHLITATGQRVTLRCSPRSGDLSVYWYQQSLDQGLQFLIQYYNGEERAKGNILERFSAQQFPDLHSELNLSSLELGDSALYFCASSVGLSLMNTEAFFGQGTRLTVV.

This chain joins TRBV7-9 and TRBJ2-5; TRBD2 agrees at 8 bases. Germline trimming cut 3 bases from V and 0 bases from J; bases unmatched to any gene: 3. The CDR3 consists of 15 residues. Germline V gene data show CDR1 as SEHNR and CDR2 as FQNEAQ (reference sequence). The DNA for the CDR3 is TGTGCCAGCAGCTTTACGGGAGGGTACCAAGAGACCCAGTACTTC. This sequence encodes CASSFTGGYQETQYF. The entire variable domain, with the rest obtained from reference TRBV7-9 and TRBJ2-5, is as follows: DTGVSQNPRHKITKRGQNVTFRCDPISEHNRLYWYRQTLGQGPEFLTYFQNEAQLEKSRLLSDRFSAERPKGSFSTLEIQRTEQGDSAMYLCASSFTGGYQETQYFGPGTRLLVL.

This clone was detected once. V and J are TRBV4-3 and TRBJ2-5; no clear D. V was cut by 0 bases and J by 0 bases, with 14 bases left in between. CDR3 length: 17 amino acids. Germline values: CDR1 LGHNA, CDR2 YSLEER. CDR3 amino acids: CASSQEISFDYQETQYF. For the CDR3, the DNA is TGCGCCAGCAGCCAAGAAATATCGTTCGACTACCAAGAGACCCAGTACTTC.

The rearrangement joins TRBV28 to TRBJ2-1, with a possible D match to TRBD2 (6 bases). V lost 5 bases to trimming and J lost 4 bases, with 12 bases between them. The CDR3 is made up of 14 amino acids. Germline V gene sequence: CDR1 MDHEN, CDR2 SYDVKM. CDR3 in DNA: TGTGCCAGCAGTGGGACTCCACATTACAATGAGCAGTTCTTC. Translation gives CASSGTPHYNEQFF.